The 8 T cell receptor beta chains given below trace back to one sample, sequenced in a study of beta chain features in type 1 diabetes. Expressed TCRB transcripts were sequenced, since all the RNA that had been isolated was reverse transcribed. Method: immunoSEQ multiplex PCR; TCRdb's copy keeps in-frame clones and lacks some. The repertoire holds about 42,000 clones, 50% seen once, with 0.2% to 0.3% in the top ten. The sequencing sample was made of stem cell memory CD4+ T cells from blood. The source of these receptors is a woman aged 25 to 39 in good health.

This chain uses TRBV7-2 with TRBJ2-7; D is unresolved. V dropped 4 bases and J dropped 0 bases, with 13 bases sitting between them. CDR3 length: 15 residues. From germline, CDR1 is SGHTA and CDR2 FQGNSA. CDR3 sequence reads: CASSYPRKSSYEQYF. The CDR3 DNA reads as TGTGCCAGCAGCTACCCGCGTAAGAGCTCCTACGAGCAGTACTTC.

The V call is TRBV2, the J call TRBJ2-3; D gene unclear. CDR3 size: 13 residues. CDR1 and CDR2 (germline): SNHLY, FYNNEI. Deletions cut 8 bases from V and 0 bases from J, with 9 bases between. The CDR3 DNA sequence: TGTGCCAGCTCCCAGTCTAGCACAGATACGCAGTATTTT. This sequence encodes CASSQSSTDTQYF.

The V call is TRBV5-1, the J call TRBJ2-1; the match to TRBD1 covers 7 bases. Trimming removed 5 bases from V and 9 bases from J; junction bases left unmatched: 5. The CDR3 covers 12 residues. From germline, CDR1 is SGHRS and CDR2 YFSETQ. CDR3 nucleotides: TGCGCCAGCAGTTCGACAGGGACTGAGCAGTTCTTC. This translates into CASSSTGTEQFF.

Only a few counts were recorded for this clone. V is TRBV7-9 and J is TRBJ2-3; 8 bases align to TRBD2. V was pared by 5 bases and J by 2 bases, with 12 bases of the junction left unmatched. CDR1 SEHNR and CDR2 FQNEAQ come from the germline V gene (reference sequence). The CDR3 consists of 17 residues. The CDR3 loop reads CASSIGSGTRITDTQYF. Written as DNA, the CDR3 is TGTGCCAGCAGCATCGGATCCGGGACTAGAATCACAGATACGCAGTATTTT.

This chain joins TRBV7-2 and TRBJ1-6; TRBD1 matches 7 bases. Looked up from germline, CDR1 is SGHTA and CDR2 is FQGNSA. Trimming at V came to 2 bases and at J to 10 bases, leaving 8 bases not matched to a gene. The CDR3 has 15 residues. The CDR3 here is CASSLSPQGGSPLHF. CDR3 DNA: TGTGCCAGCAGCTTATCTCCCCAGGGGGGATCACCCCTCCACTTT.

This clone was detected once. This sample includes further DNA sequences coding for the same CDR3. The rearrangement uses TRBV18 and TRBJ2-7; possibly TRBD1 for D (5 bases). V dropped 7 bases and J dropped 6 bases, with 19 bases sitting between them. Germline CDR1 KGHSH, CDR2 LQKENI. This CDR3 comprises 14 residues. The CDR3 region has the DNA TGTGCCAGCTTTTCGGCACCAGGGTCCCTCGAGCAGTACTTC. Translation gives CASFSAPGSLEQYF.

This chain uses TRBV18 with TRBJ2-5; D ambiguous. Looked up from germline, CDR1 is KGHSH and CDR2 is LQKENI. This CDR3 has 12 residues. V lost 3 bases and J 0 bases, leaving 2 bases between the germline ends. The chain's CDR3 is CASSPYQETQYF. CDR3 in DNA: TGTGCCAGCTCACCCTACCAAGAGACCCAGTACTTC. The whole variable domain, filled in from reference TRBV18 and TRBJ2-5, reads NAGVMQNPRHLVRRRGQEARLRCSPMKGHSHVYWYRQLPEEGLKFMVYLQKENIIDESGMPKERFSAEFPKEGPSILRIQQVVRGDSAAYFCASSPYQETQYFGPGTRLLVL.

This clone was recorded once. The rearrangement links TRBV5-1 to TRBJ2-1, with a possible D match to TRBD1 (6 bases). Germline-derived CDR1 and CDR2 are SGHRS and YFSETQ. This CDR3 is 16 amino acids long. V lost 2 bases and J lost 6, with 18 bases in between. The CDR3 region has the DNA TGCGCCAGCAGCTTTGTCCCCACCGGGACAACCAATGAGCAGTTCTTC. Protein: CASSFVPTGTTNEQFF.